A selection of T cell receptor beta chains follows, all from one sample in a study of neurological immune-mediated disorders. TCRdb recomputed calls from the 5' RACE reads with MiXCR, one row per CDR3 protein. The profile shows about 59,000 distinct CDR3 sequences, about 4% of them singletons. The sequenced sample was PBMCs. These receptors all stem from a woman between 50 and 59 years old with multiple sclerosis. Both conserved end residues are part of each CDR3. D genes are given only for firm matches. Clone size is stated in some rows and not others, as once, few, many or a class when expanded.

TRBV18,TRBJ2-7,NA,NA,TGTGCCAGCTCACCCGCCGGGGGCTACGAGCAGTACTTC,CASSPAGGYEQYF
TRBV20-1,TRBJ1-5,many,TRBD1,TGCAGTGCTCTAGGGACAGGGGTGAACCAGCCCCAGCATTTT,CSALGTGVNQPQHF
TRBV4-3,TRBJ2-5,many,NA,TGCGCCAGCAGCCAAGATCGAGGGGAGACCCAGTACTTC,CASSQDRGETQYF
TRBV30,TRBJ2-2,many,NA,TGTGCCTGGGACAAGGGGGAGACCGGGGAGCTGTTTTTT,CAWDKGETGELFF
TRBV15,TRBJ1-3,many,TRBD1,TGTGCCACCAGTCATGAACAGGGGTTCGGAAACACCATATATTTT,CATSHEQGFGNTIYF
TRBV7-2,TRBJ1-1,many,NA,TGTGCCAGCAGCTTCGGGACGGAGAACACTGAAGCTTTCTTT,CASSFGTENTEAFF
TRBV9,TRBJ1-4,many,NA,TGTGCCAGCAGCGTAGGGACAGCAACTAATGAAAAACTGTTTTTT,CASSVGTATNEKLFF
TRBV6-6,TRBJ2-7,few,NA,TGTGCCAGCAGCCCAGGACTTTTCTCCTACGAGCAGTACTTC,CASSPGLFSYEQYF
TRBV11-3,TRBJ2-1,many,NA,TGTGCCAGCAGCTCCTCTCTAGTCCTGAGGGGAGGAGAGCAGTTCTTC,CASSSSLVLRGGEQFF
TRBV14,TRBJ2-7,NA,NA,TGTGCCAGCAGCCCCACTAACTACGAGCAGTACTTC,CASSPTNYEQYF
TRBV15,TRBJ1-6,many,TRBD1,TGTGCCACCAGCTCCGGGACAGGGGGACGACCCCTCCACTTT,CATSSGTGGRPLHF
TRBV10-3,TRBJ1-1,many,NA,TGTGCCATCAGTGAGTCGAGCGAGAGGAGGGCTGAAGCTTTCTTT,CAISESSERRAEAFF